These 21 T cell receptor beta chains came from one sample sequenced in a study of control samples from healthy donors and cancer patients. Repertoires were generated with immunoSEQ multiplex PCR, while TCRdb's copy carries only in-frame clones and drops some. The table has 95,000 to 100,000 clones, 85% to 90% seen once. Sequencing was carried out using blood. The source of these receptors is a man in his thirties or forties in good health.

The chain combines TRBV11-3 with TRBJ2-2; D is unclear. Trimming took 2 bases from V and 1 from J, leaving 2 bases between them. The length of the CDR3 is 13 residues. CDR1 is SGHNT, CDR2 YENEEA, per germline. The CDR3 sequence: CASSLRNTGELFF. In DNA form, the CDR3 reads TGTGCCAGCAGCTTAAGGAACACCGGGGAGCTGTTTTTT.

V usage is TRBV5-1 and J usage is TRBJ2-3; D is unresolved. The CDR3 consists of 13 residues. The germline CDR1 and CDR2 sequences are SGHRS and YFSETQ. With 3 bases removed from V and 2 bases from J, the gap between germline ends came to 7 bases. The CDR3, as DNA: TGCGCCAGCAGCTGGGAACCCACAGATACGCAGTATTTT. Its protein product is CASSWEPTDTQYF.

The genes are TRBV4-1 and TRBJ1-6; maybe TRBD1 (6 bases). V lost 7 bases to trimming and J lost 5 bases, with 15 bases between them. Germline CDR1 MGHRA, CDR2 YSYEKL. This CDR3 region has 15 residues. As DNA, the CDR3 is TGCGCCAGCACCGACAGGCAGGGAGATAATTCACCCCTCCACTTT. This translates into CASTDRQGDNSPLHF.

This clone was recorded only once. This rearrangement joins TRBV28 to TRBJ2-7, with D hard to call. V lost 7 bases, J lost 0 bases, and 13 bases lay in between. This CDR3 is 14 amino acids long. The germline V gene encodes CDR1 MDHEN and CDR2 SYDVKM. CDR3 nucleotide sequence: TGTGCCAGCAATGAGGCGGATTACTCCTACGAGCAGTACTTC. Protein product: CASNEADYSYEQYF.

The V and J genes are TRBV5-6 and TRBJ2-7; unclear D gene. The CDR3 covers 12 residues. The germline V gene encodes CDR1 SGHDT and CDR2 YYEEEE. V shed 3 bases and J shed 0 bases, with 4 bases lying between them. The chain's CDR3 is CASSWDSYEQYV. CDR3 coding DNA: TGTGCCAGCAGCTGGGACTCCTACGAGCAGTACGTC.

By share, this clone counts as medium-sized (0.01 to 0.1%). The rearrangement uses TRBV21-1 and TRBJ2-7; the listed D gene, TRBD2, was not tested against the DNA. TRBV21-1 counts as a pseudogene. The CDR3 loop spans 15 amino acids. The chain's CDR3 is CASSKVPSGSYEQYF. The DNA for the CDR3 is TGTGCCAGCAGCAAAGTTCCTAGCGGGAGTTACGAGCAGTACTTC.

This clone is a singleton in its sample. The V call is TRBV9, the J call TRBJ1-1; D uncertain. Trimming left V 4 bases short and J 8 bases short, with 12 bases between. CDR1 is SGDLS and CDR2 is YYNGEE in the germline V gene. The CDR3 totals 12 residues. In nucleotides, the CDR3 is TGTGCCAGCAGCTCTACCACGCTCGAAGCTTTCTTT. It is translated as CASSSTTLEAFF.

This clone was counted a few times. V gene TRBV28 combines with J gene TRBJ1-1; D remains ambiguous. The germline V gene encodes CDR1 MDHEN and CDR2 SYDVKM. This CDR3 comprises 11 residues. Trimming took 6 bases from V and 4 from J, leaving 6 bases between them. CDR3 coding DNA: TGTGCCAGCAGAGGGCCCACTGAAGCTTTCTTT. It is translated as CASRGPTEAFF.

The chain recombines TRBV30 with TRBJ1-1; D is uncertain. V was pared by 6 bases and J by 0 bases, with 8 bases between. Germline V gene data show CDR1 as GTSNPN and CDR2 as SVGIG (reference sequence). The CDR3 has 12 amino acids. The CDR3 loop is CACHRMNTEAFF. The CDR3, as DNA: TGTGCCTGTCACAGAATGAACACTGAAGCTTTCTTT.

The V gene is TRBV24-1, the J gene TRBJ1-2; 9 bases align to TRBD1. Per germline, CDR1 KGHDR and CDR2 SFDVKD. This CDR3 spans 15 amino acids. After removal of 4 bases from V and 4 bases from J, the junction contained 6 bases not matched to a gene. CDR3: CATSEPTGGGYGYTF. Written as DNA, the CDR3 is TGTGCCACCAGTGAACCAACAGGGGGCGGCTATGGCTACACCTTC.

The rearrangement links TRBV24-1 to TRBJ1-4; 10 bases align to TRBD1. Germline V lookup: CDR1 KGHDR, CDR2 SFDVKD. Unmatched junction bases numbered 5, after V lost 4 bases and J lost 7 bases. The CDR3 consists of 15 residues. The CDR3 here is CATSERTGGREKLFF. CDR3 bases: TGTGCCACCAGTGAGAGGACAGGGGGACGTGAAAAACTGTTTTTT.

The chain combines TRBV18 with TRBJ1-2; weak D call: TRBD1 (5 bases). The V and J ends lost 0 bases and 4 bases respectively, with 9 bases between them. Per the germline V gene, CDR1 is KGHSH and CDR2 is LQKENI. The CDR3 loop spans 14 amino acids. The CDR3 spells CASSPPDGGYGYTF. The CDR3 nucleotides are TGTGCCAGCTCACCACCTGATGGGGGCTATGGCTACACCTTC.

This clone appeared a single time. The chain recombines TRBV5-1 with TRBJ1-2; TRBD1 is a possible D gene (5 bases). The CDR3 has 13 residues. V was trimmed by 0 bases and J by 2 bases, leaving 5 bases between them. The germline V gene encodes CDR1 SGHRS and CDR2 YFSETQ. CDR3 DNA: TGCGCCAGCAGCTTGGAGGGGAACTATGGCTACACCTTC. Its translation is CASSLEGNYGYTF.

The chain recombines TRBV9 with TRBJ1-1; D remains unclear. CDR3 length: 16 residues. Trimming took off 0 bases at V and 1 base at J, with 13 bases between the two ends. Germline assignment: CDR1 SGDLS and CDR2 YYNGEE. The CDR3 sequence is CASSVGPGAGNTEAFF. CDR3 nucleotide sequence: TGTGCCAGCAGCGTAGGCCCGGGTGCAGGGAACACTGAAGCTTTCTTT.

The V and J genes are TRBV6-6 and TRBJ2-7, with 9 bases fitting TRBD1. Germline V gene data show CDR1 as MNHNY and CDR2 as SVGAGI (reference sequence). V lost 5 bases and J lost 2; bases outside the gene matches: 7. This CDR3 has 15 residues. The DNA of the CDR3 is TGTGCCAGCAGTCCTATTGGGACAGGGCCCTACGAGCAGTACTTC. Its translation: CASSPIGTGPYEQYF.

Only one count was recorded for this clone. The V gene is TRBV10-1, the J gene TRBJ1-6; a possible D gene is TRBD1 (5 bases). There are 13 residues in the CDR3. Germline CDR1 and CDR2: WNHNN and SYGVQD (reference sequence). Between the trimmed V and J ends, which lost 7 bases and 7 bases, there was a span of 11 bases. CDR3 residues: CASTDSLNSPLHF. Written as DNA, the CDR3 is TGCGCCAGCACCGACAGTTTGAATTCACCCCTCCACTTT.

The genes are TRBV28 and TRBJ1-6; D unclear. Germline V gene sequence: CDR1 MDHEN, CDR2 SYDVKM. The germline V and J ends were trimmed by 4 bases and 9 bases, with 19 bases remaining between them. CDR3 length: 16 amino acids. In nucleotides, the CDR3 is TGTGCCAGCAGTTCTTTGACGATGATAACGGGTTCACCCCTCCACTTT. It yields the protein CASSSLTMITGSPLHF.

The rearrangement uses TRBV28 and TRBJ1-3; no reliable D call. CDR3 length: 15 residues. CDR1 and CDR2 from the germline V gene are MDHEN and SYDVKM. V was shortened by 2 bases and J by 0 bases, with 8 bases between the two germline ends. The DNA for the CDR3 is TGTGCCAGCAGTTTAGGAGGGTACTCTGGAAACACCATATATTTT. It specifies CASSLGGYSGNTIYF.

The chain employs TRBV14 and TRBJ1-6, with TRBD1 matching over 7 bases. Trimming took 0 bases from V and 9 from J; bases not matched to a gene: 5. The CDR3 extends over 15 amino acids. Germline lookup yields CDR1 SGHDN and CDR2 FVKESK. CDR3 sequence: CASSQDRRGISPLHF. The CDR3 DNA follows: TGTGCCAGCAGCCAAGATCGCAGGGGGATTTCACCCCTCCACTTT.

The CDR3 sequence: CASITYPYEKLFF. CDR3 DNA: TGTGCCAGCATCACTTACCCGTATGAAAAACTGTTTTTT. The gene calls are TRBV28 and TRBJ1-4; D is ambiguous. CDR3 length: 13 amino acids. Trimming cost V 7 bases and J 6 bases, with 12 bases left between them. Germline V gene lookup returns CDR1 MDHEN and CDR2 SYDVKM.

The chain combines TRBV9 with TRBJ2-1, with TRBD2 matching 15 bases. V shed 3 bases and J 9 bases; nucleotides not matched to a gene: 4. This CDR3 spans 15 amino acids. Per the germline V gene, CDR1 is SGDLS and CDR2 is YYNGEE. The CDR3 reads CASSAGLAGGSEQFF. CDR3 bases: TGTGCCAGCAGCGCCGGACTAGCGGGAGGGAGTGAGCAGTTCTTC.